The entry below gives a single TCR beta chain sequence along with its context. The clone's antigen remains unknown. No clone much larger than this one lies a single base away; base qualities are absent. This record belongs to a study of blood T cell repertoires in COVID-19 (TCRdb year 2020). Regarding the research as a whole: Samples from collaborators originated in the United States, Italy and Spain and spanned both the acute and convalescent phases of COVID-19. The prospective study material was composed of cDNA or gDNA derived from T cells, B-cell-depleted T cells, or PBMCs. Deeply sampled blood TCRbeta repertoires from subjects exposed to, actively infected with, or recovered from COVID-19 were included in the dataset. A freely available public database, intended as a resource for researchers studying the immune response to SARS-CoV-2, is where the repertoires were released. Samples came from the ongoing ImmuneRACE study (first 160 participants) plus 1,254 subjects from 6 global collaborators. The sample metadata nearly always contained a de-identified subject ID, COVID-19 status, age in years and sex. Where HLA class I and class II types were available, the types were taken from metadata supplied by the sample provider, not from assay-based typing. Overall study results and their limits: Clinical and demographic metadata were provided uncurated, with the amount varying by source and participant.

The collaborating institutions used their own protocols to collect whole blood in K2EDTA tubes. Collaborator samples were shipped for TCRbeta analysis as frozen whole blood, isolated PBMCs, or DNA extracted from either sample type. CDR1 and CDR2 (LNHDA, SQIVND) derive from the germline V gene (reference sequence). V and J are truncated by 1 base and 6 bases respectively, leaving an intervening sequence of 12 bases. Including the terminal cysteine and phenylalanine, the CDR3 comprises 14 residues. Only the CDR3 DNA is retained, 42 bases long and in frame from the first base. TCRbeta CDR3 regions were amplified from genomic DNA using the immunoSEQ Assay, a bias-controlled multiplex PCR. As for how the authors treated the data: Within the assay, amplification of reference gene primers was used to estimate how many nucleated cells each sample contained. To quantify the absolute abundance of each unique TCRbeta CDR3 rearrangement, sequence reads were collapsed and filtered. For each sample, productive Simpson clonality was calculated by taking the square root of Simpson's diversity index across productive rearrangements. The immuneACCESS repertoire file appears here via TCRdb, limited to in-frame rearrangements. These files lack a portion of the clones; in checked studies, under half of the deficit traces to unresolved V genes, and the cause of the others is not known. That table supplies the V and J calls and clone size; D and trimming were determined from the DNA. The table for this sample lists 25,000 to 35,000 clones; about 89% of them were counted only once. The ten top clones hold 4.9% of the sample.

The sample comprised peripheral blood. The rearrangement joined TRBV19 to TRBJ1-2, with a tentative D gene TRBD1 over 5 matching bases. The TCR originated in a man between 65 and 85 years old with active COVID-19. At the DNA level, the sequence is TGTGCCAGTAGTATAGCAGCCAGGGAAGATGGCTACACCTTC. This gives the protein CASSIAAREDGYTF.